These 10 T cell receptor beta chains came from one sample sequenced in a study of post-analysis software for immune sequencing data. General observations from the study: Higher frequency in patients than in controls was seen for roughly five TRBV segments, with TRBV5-6, TRBV5-1 and TRBV20-1 among them.

Unique molecular identifiers featured in each of the TCR beta cDNA libraries. TCRdb ran MiXCR on the PCR reads and lists one entry per CDR3 protein. This sample has fewer than 850,000 distinct CDR3 sequences, with 35% to 55% found just once. No antigens are known for them. The sequenced sample consisted of blood. Receptors originate from a girl under 18 with multiple sclerosis.

This clonotype was seen only a few times. This chain uses TRBV24-1 with TRBJ2-5; TRBD1 is a possible D gene (5 bases). This CDR3 is 13 amino acids long. Trimming removed 3 bases from V and 4 bases from J, with 8 bases in between. Germline CDR1 KGHDR, CDR2 SFDVKD. In DNA form, the CDR3 reads TGTGCCACCAGTGATCCAGGGTCAGAGACCCAGTACTTC. It translates to CATSDPGSETQYF.

This clonotype has just a few counts. The rearrangement uses TRBV12-3 or TRBV12-4 and TRBJ2-1, with TRBD2 matching over 15 bases. This CDR3 is built from 19 residues. The J segment lost 5 bases and the V segment lost 6 bases, leaving 14 bases of the junction unmatched. CDR3 bases: TGTGCCAGCAGGTCCGGGACTAGCGGGAGGCAGTGGAAAAACAATGAGCAGTTCTTC. It codes for CASRSGTSGRQWKNNEQFF.

The genes are TRBV20-1 and TRBJ1-1, with 9 positions matching TRBD1. The CDR3 runs 15 residues. Germline V gene data show CDR1 as DFQATT and CDR2 as SNEGSKA (reference sequence). With 3 bases clipped from V and 5 bases from J, the junction kept 10 bases outside the gene matches. CDR3 sequence: CSASPSTGGWTEAFF. The CDR3 DNA reads as TGCAGTGCTAGCCCTTCGACAGGGGGTTGGACTGAAGCTTTCTTT.

The chain uses TRBV5-1 and TRBJ2-7; D might be TRBD1 (5 bases). Germline assignment: CDR1 SGHRS and CDR2 YFSETQ. V was cut by 0 bases and J by 9 bases, with 19 bases left in between. The CDR3 consists of 15 residues. This CDR3 reads CASSLGDTGVDGQYF. CDR3 DNA sequence: TGCGCCAGCAGCTTGGGAGATACAGGTGTTGACGGGCAGTACTTC.

The chain carries TRBV27 and TRBJ2-7; D possibly corresponds to TRBD1 (7 bases). Germline V gene sequence: CDR1 MNHEY, CDR2 SMNVEV (reference sequence). V was trimmed by 3 bases and J by 4 bases, leaving 19 bases between them. The CDR3 has 16 residues. The DNA of the CDR3 is TGTGCCAGCAGTTTGACAGGGAGGATGGGCCCTTACGAGCAGTACTTC. Residues: CASSLTGRMGPYEQYF.

The CDR3, as DNA: TGTGCCAGCTCACCGCTAGCGGGGCCCCCGGATACGCAGTATTTT. It codes for CASSPLAGPPDTQYF. V is TRBV18 and J is TRBJ2-3, with 9 nucleotides matching TRBD2. The CDR3 runs 15 residues. Unmatched junction bases numbered 7, after V lost 3 bases and J lost 6 bases. Germline CDR1 and CDR2: KGHSH and LQKENI.

V gene TRBV11-2 combines with J gene TRBJ2-4; weak D call: TRBD2 (6 bases). Trimming pared 4 bases from V and 13 bases from J, leaving 20 bases between. Germline V gives CDR1 SGHAT, CDR2 FQNNGV. The CDR3 sequence is 14 residues long. CDR3 coding DNA: TGTGCCAGCAGCTCTCCCGCCTTGGGTGGAGGGCAGTACTTC. It is translated as CASSSPALGGGQYF.

The chain joins TRBV4-3 to TRBJ1-6, with unresolved D. The ends were cut back, 0 bases at V and 7 bases at J, with 10 bases in the middle. CDR1 and CDR2 (germline): LGHNA, YSLEER. The CDR3 contains 15 residues. CDR3 in amino acids: CASSQDLRANSPLHF. As DNA, the CDR3 is TGCGCCAGCAGCCAAGATCTTCGGGCAAATTCACCCCTCCACTTT.

This clonotype was observed a handful of times. The genes are TRBV12-3 or TRBV12-4 and TRBJ1-2, with D maybe TRBD1 (5 bases). The V end lost 3 bases, the J end lost 2 bases, and 10 bases lay between the germline ends. This CDR3 comprises 14 residues. The CDR3 coding sequence is TGTGCCAGCAGTTTTGACAGCACCAACTATGGCTACACCTTC. Translating gives CASSFDSTNYGYTF.

This clonotype was seen a single time. The chain carries TRBV7-9 and TRBJ2-7, with 9 bases fitting TRBD1. CDR1 is SEHNR, CDR2 FQNEAQ, per germline (reference sequence). The trim removed 3 bases at V and 5 bases at J, leaving 5 bases unmatched. This CDR3 is built from 14 residues. The CDR3 bases are TGTGCCAGCAGCTTGGAGGGGGACAGGGACGAGCAGTACTTC. Translated: CASSLEGDRDEQYF.